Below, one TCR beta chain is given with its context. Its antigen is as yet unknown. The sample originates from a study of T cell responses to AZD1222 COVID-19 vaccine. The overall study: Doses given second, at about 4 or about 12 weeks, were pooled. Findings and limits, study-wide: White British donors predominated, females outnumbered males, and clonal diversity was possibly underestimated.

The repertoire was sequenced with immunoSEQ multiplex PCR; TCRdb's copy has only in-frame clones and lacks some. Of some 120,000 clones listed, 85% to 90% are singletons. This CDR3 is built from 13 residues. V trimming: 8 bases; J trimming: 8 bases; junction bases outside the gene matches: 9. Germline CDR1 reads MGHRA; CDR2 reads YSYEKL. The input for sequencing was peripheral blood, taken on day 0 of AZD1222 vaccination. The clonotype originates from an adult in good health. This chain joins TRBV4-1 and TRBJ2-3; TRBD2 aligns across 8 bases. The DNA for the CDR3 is TGCGCCAGCGCGGGACTAGGCGTGGGTACGCAGTATTTT. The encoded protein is CASAGLGVGTQYF.